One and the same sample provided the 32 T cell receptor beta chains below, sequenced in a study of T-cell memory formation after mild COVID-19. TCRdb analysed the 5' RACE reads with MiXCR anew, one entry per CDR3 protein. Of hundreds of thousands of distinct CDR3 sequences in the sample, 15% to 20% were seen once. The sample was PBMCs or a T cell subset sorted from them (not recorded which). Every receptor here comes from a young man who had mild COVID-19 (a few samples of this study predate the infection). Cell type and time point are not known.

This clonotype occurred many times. The DNA of the CDR3 is TGTGCCATCAGGGGGGACTACGAGCAGTACTTC. This gives the protein CAIRGDYEQYF. The rearrangement uses TRBV10-3 and TRBJ2-7; D possibly uses TRBD1 or TRBD2 (5 bases each). Per the germline V gene, CDR1 is ENHRY and CDR2 is SYGVKD. CDR3 length: 11 amino acids. Between the trimmed V and J ends, which lost 6 bases and 3 bases, there was a span of 6 bases.

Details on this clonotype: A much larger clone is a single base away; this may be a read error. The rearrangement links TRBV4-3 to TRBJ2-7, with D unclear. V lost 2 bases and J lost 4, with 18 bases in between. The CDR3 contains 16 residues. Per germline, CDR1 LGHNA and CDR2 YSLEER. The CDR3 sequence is CASSQYLSAYGYEQYF. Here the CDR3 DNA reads TGCGCCAGCAGCCAATATCTGTCCGCCTACGGTTACGAGCAGTACTTC.

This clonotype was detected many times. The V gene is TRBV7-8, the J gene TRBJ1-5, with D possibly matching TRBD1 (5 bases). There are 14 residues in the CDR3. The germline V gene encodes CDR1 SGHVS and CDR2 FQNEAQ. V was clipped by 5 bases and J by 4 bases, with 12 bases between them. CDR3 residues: CASSRDSPNQPQHF. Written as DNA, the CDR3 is TGTGCCAGCAGCCGGGACTCTCCTAATCAGCCCCAGCATTTT.

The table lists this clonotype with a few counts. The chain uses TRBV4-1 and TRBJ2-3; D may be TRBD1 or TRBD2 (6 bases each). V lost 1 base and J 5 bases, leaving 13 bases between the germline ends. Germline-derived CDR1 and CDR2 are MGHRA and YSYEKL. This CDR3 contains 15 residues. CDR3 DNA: TGCGCCAGCAGCCAAGGTCCGGGGGCCAGAGATACGCAGTATTTT. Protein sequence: CASSQGPGARDTQYF.

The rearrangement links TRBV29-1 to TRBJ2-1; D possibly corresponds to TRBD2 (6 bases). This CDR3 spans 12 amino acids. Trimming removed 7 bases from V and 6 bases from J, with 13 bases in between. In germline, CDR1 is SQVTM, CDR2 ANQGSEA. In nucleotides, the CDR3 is TGCAGCGCTCTTAGCGGCGGCAATGAGCAGTTCTTC. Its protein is CSALSGGNEQFF.

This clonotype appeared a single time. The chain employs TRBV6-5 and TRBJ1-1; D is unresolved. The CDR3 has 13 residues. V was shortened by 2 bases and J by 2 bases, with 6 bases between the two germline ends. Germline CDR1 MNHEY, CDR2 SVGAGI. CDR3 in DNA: TGTGCCAGCAGTTACAGGAGTAACACTGAAGCTTTCTTT. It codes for CASSYRSNTEAFF.

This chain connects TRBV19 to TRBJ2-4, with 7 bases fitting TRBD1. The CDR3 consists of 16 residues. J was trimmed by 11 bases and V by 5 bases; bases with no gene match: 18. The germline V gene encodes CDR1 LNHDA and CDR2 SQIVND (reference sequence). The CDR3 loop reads CASSSVGQANSEVQYF. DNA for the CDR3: TGTGCCAGTAGTTCGGTCGGACAGGCCAATTCAGAGGTTCAGTACTTC.

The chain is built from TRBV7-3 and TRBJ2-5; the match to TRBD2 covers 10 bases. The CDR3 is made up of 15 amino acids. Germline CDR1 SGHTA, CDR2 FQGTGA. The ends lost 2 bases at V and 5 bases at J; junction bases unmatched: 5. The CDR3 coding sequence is TGTGCCAGCAGCTTAGAGCGGGGGGGCGGGGAGACCCAGTACTTC. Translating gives CASSLERGGGETQYF.

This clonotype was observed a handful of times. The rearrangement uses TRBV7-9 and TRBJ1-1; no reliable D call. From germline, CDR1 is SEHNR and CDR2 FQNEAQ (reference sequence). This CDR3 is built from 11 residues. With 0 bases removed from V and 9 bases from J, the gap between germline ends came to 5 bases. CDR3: CASSLATQAFF. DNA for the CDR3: TGTGCCAGCAGCTTAGCAACCCAAGCTTTCTTT. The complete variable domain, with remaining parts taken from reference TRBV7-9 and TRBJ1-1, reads DTGVSQNPRHKITKRGQNVTFRCDPISEHNRLYWYRQTLGQGPEFLTYFQNEAQLEKSRLLSDRFSAERPKGSFSTLEIQRTEQGDSAMYLCASSLATQAFFGQGTRLTVV.

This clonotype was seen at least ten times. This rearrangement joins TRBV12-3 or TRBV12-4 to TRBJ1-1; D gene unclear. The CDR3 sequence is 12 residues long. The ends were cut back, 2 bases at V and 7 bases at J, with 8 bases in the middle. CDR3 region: CASSLIGYEAFF. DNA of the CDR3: TGTGCCAGCAGTTTAATAGGTTATGAAGCTTTCTTT.

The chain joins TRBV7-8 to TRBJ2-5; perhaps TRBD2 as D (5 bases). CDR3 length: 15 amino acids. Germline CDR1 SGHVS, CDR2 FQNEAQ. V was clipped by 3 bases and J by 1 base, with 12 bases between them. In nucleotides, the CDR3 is TGTGCCAGCAGCTTTCTCACAGCGGCCCAAGAGACCCAGTACTTC. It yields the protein CASSFLTAAQETQYF. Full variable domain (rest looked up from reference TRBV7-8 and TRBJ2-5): GAGVSQSPRYKVAKRGQDVALRCDPISGHVSLFWYQQALGQGPEFLTYFQNEAQLDKSGLPSDRFFAERPEGSVSTLKIQRTQQEDSAVYLCASSFLTAAQETQYFGPGTRLLVL.

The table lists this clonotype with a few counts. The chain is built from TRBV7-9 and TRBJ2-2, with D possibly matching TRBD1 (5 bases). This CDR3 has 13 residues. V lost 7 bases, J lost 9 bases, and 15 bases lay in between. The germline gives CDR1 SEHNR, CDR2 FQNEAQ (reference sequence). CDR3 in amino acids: CASIPARARELFF. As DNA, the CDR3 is TGTGCCAGCATCCCCGCCAGGGCCCGGGAGCTGTTTTTT.

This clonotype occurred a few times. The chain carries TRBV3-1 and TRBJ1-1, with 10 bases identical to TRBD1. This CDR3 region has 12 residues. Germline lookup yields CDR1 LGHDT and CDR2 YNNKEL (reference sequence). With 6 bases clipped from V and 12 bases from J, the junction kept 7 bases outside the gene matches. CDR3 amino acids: CASRPDRGETFF. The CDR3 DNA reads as TGTGCCAGCAGACCGGACAGGGGGGAAACTTTCTTT. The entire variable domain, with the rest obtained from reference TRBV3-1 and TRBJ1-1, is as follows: DTAVSQTPKYLVTQMGNDKSIKCEQNLGHDTMYWYKQDSKKFLKIMFSYNNKELIINETVPNRFSPKSPDKAHLNLHINSLELGDSAVYFCASRPDRGETFFGQGTRLTVV.

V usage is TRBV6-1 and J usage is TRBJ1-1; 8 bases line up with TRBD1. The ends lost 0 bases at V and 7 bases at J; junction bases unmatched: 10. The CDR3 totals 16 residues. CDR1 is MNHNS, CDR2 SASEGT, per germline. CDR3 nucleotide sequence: TGTGCCAGCAGTGAAGCGCTTCCGGGGACAGGTGGTGAAGCTTTCTTT. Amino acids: CASSEALPGTGGEAFF.

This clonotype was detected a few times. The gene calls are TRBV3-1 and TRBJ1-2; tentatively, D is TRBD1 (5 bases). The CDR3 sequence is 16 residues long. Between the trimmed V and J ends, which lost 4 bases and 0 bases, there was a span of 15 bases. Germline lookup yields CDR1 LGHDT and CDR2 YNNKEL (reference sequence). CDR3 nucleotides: TGTGCCAGCAGCCGATCGATCGGGGGAGCTAACTATGGCTACACCTTC. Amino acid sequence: CASSRSIGGANYGYTF.

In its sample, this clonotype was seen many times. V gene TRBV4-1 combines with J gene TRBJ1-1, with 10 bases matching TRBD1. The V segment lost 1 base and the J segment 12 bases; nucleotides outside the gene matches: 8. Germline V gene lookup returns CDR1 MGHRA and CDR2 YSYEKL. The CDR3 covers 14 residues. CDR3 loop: CASSQVGTGENPFF. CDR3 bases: TGCGCCAGCAGCCAAGTGGGGACAGGGGAGAATCCTTTCTTT.

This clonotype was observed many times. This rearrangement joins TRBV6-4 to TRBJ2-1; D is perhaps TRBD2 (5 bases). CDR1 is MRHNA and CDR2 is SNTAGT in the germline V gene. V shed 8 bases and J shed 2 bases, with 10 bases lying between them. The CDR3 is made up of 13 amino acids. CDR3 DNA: TGTGCCAGCTCGACTAACCCCTACAATGAGCAGTTCTTC. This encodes CASSTNPYNEQFF.

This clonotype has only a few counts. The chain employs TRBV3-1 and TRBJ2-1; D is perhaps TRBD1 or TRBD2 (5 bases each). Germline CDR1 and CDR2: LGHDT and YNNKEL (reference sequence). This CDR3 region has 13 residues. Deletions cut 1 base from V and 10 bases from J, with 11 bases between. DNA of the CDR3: TGTGCCAGCAGCCAAGCACCATGGGGGGAGCAGTTCTTC. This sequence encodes CASSQAPWGEQFF.

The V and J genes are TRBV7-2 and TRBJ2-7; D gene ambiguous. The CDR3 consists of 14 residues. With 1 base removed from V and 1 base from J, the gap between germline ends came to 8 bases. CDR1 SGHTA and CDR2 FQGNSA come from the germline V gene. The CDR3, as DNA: TGTGCCAGCAGCTTAGTACGGTTTTCCTACGAGCAGTACTTC. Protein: CASSLVRFSYEQYF.

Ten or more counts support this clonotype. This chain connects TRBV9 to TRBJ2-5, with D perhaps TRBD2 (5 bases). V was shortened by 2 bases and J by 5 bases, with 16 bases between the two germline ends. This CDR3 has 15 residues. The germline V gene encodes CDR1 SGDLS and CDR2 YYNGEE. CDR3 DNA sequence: TGTGCCAGCAGCGTCGCGGGTTGGGCTCGGGAGACCCAGTACTTC. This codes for CASSVAGWARETQYF.

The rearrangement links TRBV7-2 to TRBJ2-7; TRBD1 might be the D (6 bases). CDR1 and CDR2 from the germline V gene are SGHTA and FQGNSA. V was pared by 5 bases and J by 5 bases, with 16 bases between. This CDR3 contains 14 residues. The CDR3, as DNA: TGTGCCAGCAGCCTCACCCGGGACAAAAACGAGCAGTACTTC. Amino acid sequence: CASSLTRDKNEQYF.

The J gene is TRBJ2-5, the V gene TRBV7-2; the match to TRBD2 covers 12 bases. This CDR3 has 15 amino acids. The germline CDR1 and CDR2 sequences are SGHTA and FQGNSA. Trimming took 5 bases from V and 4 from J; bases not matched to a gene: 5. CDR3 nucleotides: TGTGCCAGCAGCCCTCGACTAGCGGGGGTAGAGACCCAGTACTTC. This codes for CASSPRLAGVETQYF.

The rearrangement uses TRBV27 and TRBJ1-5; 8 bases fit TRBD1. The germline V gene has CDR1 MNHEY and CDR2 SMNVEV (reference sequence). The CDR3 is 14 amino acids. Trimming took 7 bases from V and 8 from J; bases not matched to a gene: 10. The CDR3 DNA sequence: TGTGCCAGCACTCCAAGACAGGGGAGGGAGCCCCAGCATTTT. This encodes CASTPRQGREPQHF.

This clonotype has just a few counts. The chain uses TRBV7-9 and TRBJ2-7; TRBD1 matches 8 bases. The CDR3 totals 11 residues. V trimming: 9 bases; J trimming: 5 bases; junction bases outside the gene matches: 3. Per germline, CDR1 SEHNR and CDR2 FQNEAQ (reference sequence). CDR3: CASRDRNEQYF. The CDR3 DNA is TGTGCCAGTAGGGACAGGAACGAGCAGTACTTC. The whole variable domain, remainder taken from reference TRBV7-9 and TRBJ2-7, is DTGVSQNPRHKITKRGQNVTFRCDPISEHNRLYWYRQTLGQGPEFLTYFQNEAQLEKSRLLSDRFSAERPKGSFSTLEIQRTEQGDSAMYLCASRDRNEQYFGPGTRLTVT.

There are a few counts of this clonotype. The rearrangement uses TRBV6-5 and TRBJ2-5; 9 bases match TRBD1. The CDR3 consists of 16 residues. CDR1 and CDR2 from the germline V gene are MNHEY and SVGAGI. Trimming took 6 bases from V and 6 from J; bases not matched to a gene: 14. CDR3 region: CASSQAGTGMRKTQYF. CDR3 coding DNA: TGTGCCAGCAGCCAAGCCGGGACAGGGATGAGGAAGACCCAGTACTTC.

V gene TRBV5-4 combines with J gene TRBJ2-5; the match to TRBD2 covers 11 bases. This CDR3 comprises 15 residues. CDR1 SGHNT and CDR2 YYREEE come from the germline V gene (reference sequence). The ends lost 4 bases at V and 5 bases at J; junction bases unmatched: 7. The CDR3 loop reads CASSKGTSGGETQYF. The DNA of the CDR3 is TGTGCCAGCAGCAAAGGGACTAGCGGTGGGGAGACCCAGTACTTC. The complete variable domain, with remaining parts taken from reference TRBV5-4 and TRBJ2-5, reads ETGVTQSPTHLIKTRGQQVTLRCSSQSGHNTVSWYQQALGQGPQFIFQYYREEENGRGNFPPRFSGLQFPNYSSELNVNALELDDSALYLCASSKGTSGGETQYFGPGTRLLVL.

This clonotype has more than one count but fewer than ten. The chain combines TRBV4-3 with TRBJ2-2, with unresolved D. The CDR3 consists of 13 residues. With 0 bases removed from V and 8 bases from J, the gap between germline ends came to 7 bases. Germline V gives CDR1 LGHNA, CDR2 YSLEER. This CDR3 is CASSQEWAGELFF. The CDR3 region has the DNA TGCGCCAGCAGCCAAGAGTGGGCGGGGGAGCTGTTTTTT.

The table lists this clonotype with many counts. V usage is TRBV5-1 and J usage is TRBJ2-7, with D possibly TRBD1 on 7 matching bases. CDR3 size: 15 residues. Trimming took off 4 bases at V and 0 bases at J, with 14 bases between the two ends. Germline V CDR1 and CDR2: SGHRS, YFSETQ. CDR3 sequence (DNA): TGCGCCAGCAGCAAGGAGGGGACAGTCTCCTACGAGCAGTACTTC. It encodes CASSKEGTVSYEQYF.

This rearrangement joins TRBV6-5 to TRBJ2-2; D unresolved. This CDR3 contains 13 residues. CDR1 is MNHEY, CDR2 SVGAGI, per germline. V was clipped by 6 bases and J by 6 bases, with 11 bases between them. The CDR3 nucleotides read TGTGCCAGCAGACCCCCCCTTCCCGGGGAGCTGTTTTTT. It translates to CASRPPLPGELFF.

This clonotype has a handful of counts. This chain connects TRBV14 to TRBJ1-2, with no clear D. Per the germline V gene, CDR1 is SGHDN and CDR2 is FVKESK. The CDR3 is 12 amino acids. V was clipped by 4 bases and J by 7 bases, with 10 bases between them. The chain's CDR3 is CASSRGPSGYTF. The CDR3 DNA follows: TGTGCCAGCAGCCGAGGACCCTCTGGCTACACCTTC.

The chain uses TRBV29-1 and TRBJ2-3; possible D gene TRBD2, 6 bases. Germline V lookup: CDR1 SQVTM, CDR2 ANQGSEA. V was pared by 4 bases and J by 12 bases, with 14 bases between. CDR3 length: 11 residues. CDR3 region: CSVAASETQYF. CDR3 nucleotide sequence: TGCAGCGTTGCGGCTAGCGAGACCCAGTATTTT.

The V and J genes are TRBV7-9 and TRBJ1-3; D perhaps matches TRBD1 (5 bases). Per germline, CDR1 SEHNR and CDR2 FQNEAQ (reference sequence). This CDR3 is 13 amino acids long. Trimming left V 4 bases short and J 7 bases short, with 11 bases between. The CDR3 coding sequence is TGTGCCAGCAGCTCAGGGAGTGGGAACACCATATATTTT. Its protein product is CASSSGSGNTIYF.